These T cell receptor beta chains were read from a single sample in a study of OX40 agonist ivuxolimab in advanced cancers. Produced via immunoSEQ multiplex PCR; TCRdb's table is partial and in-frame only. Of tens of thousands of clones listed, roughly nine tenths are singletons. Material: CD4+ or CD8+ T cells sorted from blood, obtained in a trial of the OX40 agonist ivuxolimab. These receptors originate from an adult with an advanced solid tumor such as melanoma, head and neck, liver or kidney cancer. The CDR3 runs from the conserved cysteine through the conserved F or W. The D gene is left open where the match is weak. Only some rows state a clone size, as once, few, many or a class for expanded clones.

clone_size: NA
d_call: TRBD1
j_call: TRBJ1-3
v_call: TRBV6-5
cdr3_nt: TGTGCCAGCAGCCAGGGGGGTGGAAACACCATATATTTT
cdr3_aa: CASSQGGGNTIYF

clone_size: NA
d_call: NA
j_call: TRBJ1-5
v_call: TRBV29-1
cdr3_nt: TGCAGCGTTGTTACTGACCCCAATCAGCCCCAGCATTTT
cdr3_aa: CSVVTDPNQPQHF

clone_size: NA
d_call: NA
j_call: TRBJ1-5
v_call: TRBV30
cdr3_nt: TGTGCCTGGAGTGTGTCCGGGACGGTGGCCCCGCATTTT
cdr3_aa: CAWSVSGTVAPHF

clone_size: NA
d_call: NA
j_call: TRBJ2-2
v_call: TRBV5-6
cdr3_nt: TGTGCCAGCAGCTTGGCCGGCGGACCGAACACCGGGGAGCTGTTTTTT
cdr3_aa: CASSLAGGPNTGELFF

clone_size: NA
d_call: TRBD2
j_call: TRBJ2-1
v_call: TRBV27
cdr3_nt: TGTGCCAGCAGTCCCCGATCCCTCCTAGCGGGAGTCTACAATGAGCAGTTCTTC
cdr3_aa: CASSPRSLLAGVYNEQFF

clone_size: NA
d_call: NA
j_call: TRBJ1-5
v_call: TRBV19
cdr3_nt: TGTGCCAGTACCATGAGGGCAGCTTTTCAGCCCCAGCATTTT
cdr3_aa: CASTMRAAFQPQHF

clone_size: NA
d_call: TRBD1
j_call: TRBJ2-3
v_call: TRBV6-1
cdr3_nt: TGTGCCAGCAGTGAACAGGGGGCAGGAGATACGCAGTATTTT
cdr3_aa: CASSEQGAGDTQYF

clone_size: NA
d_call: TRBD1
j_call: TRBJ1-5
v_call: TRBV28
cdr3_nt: TGTGCCAGCAGTTTATATGGCAGGGGGCCTAGCAATCAGCCCCAGCATTTT
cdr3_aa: CASSLYGRGPSNQPQHF

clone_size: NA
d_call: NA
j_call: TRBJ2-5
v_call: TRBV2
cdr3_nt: TGTGCCAGCAGCCCTCAGGGGACCCAGTACTTC
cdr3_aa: CASSPQGTQYF

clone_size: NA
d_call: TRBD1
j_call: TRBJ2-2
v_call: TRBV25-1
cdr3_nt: TGTGCCAGCAAGGGACAGGGGAACACCGGGGAGCTGTTTTTT
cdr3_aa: CASKGQGNTGELFF

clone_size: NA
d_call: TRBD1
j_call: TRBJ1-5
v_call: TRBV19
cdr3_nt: TGTGCCAGTACCGTCACAGGGGGTGGTCAGCCCCAGCATTTT
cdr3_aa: CASTVTGGGQPQHF

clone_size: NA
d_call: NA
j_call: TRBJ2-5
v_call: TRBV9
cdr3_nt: TGTGCCAGCAGCGCAGCCCCAGGGACCCAGTACTTC
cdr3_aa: CASSAAPGTQYF

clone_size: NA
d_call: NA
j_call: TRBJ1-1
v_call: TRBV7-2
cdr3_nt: TGTGCCAGCAGCTTTAGGTGGGGCACTGAAGCTTTCTTT
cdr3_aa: CASSFRWGTEAFF

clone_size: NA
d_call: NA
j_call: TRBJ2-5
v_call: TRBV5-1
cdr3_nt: TGCGCCAGCAGCTCCCCGGAAAAGACGGAGACCCAGTACTTC
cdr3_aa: CASSSPEKTETQYF

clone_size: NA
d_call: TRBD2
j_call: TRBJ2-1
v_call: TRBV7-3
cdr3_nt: TGTGCCAGCAGCTTAACCAGCGGGAAGGGGCGAGACGGGCAGTTCTTC
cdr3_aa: CASSLTSGKGRDGQFF

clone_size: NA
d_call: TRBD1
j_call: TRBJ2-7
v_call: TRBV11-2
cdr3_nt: TGTGCCAGCAGCCCGGGACAGGGTCGCGAGCAGTACTTC
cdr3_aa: CASSPGQGREQYF

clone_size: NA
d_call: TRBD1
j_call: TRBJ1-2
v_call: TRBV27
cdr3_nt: TGTGCCAGCAGCCTACAGGGGACCCATGGCTACACCTTC
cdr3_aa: CASSLQGTHGYTF

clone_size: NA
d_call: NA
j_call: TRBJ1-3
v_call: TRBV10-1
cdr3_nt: TGCGCCAGCAGTGAGCTTCCGACAAAAAGCTCTGGAAACACCATATATTTT
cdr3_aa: CASSELPTKSSGNTIYF

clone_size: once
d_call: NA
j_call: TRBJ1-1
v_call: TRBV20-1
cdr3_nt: TGCAGTGCTCTTTTCTCCACTGAAGCTTTCTTT
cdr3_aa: CSALFSTEAFF

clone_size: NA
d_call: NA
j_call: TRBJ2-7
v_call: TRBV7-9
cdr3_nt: TGTGCCAGCAGCTTAGCATTCGGGGGTCGCTCCTACGAGCAGTACTTC
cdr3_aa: CASSLAFGGRSYEQYF

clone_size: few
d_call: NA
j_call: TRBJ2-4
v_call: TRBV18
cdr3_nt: TGTGCCAGCTCACCAGGACACAGTCAGCGGAACATTCAGTACTTC
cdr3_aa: CASSPGHSQRNIQYF

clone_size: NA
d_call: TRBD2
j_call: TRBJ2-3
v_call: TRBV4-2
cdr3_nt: TGTGCCAGCAGCCAAGAACTAGCGGGAGGGTCTGGCACAGATACGCAGTATTTT
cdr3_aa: CASSQELAGGSGTDTQYF

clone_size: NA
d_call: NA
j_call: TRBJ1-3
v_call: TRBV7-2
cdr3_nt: TGTGCCAGCGGCAAAATTTTGGGAAAGGGAAACACCATATATTTT
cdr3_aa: CASGKILGKGNTIYF

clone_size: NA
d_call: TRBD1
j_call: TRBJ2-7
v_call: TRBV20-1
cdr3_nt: TGCAGTGCTAGGACAGGGGTCGAGCAGTACTTC
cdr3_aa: CSARTGVEQYF

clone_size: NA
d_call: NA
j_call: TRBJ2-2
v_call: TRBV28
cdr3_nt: TGTGCCAGCAGTAAGAAAAGGACGGGGAACACCGGGGAGCTGTTTTTT
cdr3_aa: CASSKKRTGNTGELFF

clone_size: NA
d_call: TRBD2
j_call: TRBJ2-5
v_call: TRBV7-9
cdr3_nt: TGTGCCAGCAGCTCATTTCGGACTAGAGAGGGAGAGACCCAGTACTTC
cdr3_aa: CASSSFRTREGETQYF